This T cell receptor beta chain was documented in a study of blood T cell repertoires in COVID-19. Germline V gene data show CDR1 as SGHRS and CDR2 as YFSETQ. V lost 2 bases, J lost 0 bases, and 12 bases lay in between. This CDR3 has 16 residues. The table came from immunoSEQ multiplex PCR; TCRdb's copy has only in-frame clones and leaves some out. The profile covers more than 55,000 clones, with roughly 88% appearing a single time and 1.3% taken by the ten largest. The sample was peripheral blood. V and J are TRBV5-1 and TRBJ1-5; D unclear. The TCR comes from a woman older than 75 with acute or convalescent COVID-19. This chain's CDR3 is CASSFQPGNSNQPQHF. For the CDR3, the DNA is TGCGCCAGCAGCTTCCAGCCGGGTAATAGCAATCAGCCCCAGCATTTT.